This T cell receptor (beta chain) is drawn from a study of blood T cell repertoires in COVID-19. This clone has only one observation. Authors' methods: Reference gene primer amplification gave estimated nucleated cell counts. Profiling relied on immunoSEQ multiplex PCR, and the TCRdb table lists in-frame clones only, not all of them. From that table come the V and J calls and clone size; the DNA was used to work out D and trimming. The sample carries 140,000 or so clones, about 87% recorded once. V lost 6 bases and J lost 5; bases outside the gene matches: 10. The germline V gene encodes CDR1 ENHRY and CDR2 SYGVKD. There are 15 residues in the CDR3.

Sequencing was carried out using peripheral blood. The sequence came from a woman between 50 and 59 years old with acute or convalescent COVID-19. The chain links TRBV10-3 to TRBJ2-7, with TRBD1 identical over 10 bases. The CDR3 reads CAIRVRGTGEHEQYF. The CDR3 bases are TGTGCCATCAGAGTCCGCGGGACAGGGGAACACGAGCAGTACTTC.